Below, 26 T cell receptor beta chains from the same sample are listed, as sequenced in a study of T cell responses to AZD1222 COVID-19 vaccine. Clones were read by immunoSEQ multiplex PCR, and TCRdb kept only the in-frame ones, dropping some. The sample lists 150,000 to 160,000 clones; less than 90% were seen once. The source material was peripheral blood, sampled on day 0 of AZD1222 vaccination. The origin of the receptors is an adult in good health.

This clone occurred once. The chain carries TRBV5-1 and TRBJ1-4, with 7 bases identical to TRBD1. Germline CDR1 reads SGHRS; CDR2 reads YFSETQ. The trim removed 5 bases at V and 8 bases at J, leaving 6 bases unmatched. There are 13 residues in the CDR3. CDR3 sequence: CASRPGQKEKLFF. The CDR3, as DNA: TGCGCCAGCAGGCCGGGACAGAAAGAAAAACTGTTTTTT.

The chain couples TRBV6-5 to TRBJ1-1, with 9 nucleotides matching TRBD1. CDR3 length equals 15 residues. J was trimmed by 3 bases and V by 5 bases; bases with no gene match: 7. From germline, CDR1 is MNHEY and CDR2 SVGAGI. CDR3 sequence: CASSPPGQGHTEAFF. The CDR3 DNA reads TGTGCCAGCAGTCCCCCGGGACAGGGTCACACTGAAGCTTTCTTT.

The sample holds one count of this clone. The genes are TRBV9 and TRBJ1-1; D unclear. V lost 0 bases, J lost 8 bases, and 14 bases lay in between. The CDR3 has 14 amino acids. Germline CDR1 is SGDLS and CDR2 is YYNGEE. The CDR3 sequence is CASSVEPYGSEAFF. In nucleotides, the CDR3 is TGTGCCAGCAGCGTAGAGCCGTACGGGTCCGAAGCTTTCTTT.

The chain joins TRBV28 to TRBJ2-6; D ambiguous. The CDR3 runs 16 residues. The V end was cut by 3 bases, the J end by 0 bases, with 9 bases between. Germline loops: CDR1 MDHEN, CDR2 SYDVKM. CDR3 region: CASSFIVSSGANVLTF. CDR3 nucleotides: TGTGCCAGCAGTTTCATTGTGAGCTCTGGGGCCAACGTCCTGACTTTC.

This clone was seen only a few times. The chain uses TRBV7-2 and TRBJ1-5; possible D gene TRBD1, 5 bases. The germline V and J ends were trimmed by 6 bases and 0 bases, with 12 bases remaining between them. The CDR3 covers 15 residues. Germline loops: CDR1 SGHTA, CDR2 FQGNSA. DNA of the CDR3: TGTGCCAGCAGTCCGGGGGTCTATAGCAATCAGCCCCAGCATTTT. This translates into CASSPGVYSNQPQHF.

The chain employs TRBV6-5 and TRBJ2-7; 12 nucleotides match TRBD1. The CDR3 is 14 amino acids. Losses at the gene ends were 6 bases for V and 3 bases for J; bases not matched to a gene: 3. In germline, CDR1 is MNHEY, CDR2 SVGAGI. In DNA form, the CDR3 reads TGTGCCAGCAGCCGGGACAGGGGGCTCTACGAGCAGTACTTC. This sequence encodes CASSRDRGLYEQYF.

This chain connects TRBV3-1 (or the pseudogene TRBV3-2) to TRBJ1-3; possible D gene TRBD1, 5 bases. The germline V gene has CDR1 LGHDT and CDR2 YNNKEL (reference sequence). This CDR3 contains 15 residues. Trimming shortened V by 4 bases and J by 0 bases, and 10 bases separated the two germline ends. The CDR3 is CASSPQGSSGNTIYF. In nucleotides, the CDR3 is TGTGCCAGCAGCCCCCAGGGTAGCTCTGGAAACACCATATATTTT.

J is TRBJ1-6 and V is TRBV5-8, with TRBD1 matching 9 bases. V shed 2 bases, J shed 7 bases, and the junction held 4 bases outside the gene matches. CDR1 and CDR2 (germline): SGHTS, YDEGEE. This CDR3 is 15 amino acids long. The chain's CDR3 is CASSFPDRGNSPLHF. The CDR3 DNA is TGTGCCAGCAGCTTTCCCGACAGGGGGAATTCACCCCTCCACTTT.

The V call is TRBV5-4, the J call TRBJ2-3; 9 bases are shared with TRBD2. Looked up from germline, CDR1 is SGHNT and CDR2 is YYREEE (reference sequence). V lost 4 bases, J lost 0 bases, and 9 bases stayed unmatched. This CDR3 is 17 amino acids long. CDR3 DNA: TGTGCCAGCAGCCTTCTAGCGGGGAGGTCTAGCACAGATACGCAGTATTTT. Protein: CASSLLAGRSSTDTQYF.

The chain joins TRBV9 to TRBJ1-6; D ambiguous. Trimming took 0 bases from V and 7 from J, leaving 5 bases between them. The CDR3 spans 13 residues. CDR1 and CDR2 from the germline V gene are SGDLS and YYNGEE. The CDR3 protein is CASSVEWNSPLHF. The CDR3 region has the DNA TGTGCCAGCAGCGTAGAATGGAATTCACCCCTCCACTTT. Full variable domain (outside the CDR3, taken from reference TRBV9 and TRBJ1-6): DSGVTQTPKHLITATGQRVTLRCSPRSGDLSVYWYQQSLDQGLQFLIQYYNGEERAKGNILERFSAQQFPDLHSELNLSSLELGDSALYFCASSVEWNSPLHFGNGTRLTVT.

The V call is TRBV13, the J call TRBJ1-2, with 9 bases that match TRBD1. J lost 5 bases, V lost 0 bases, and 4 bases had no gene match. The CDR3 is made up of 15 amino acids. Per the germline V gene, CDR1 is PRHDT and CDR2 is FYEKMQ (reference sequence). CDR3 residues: CASSLGQGAGYGYTF. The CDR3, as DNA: TGTGCCAGCAGCTTAGGACAGGGGGCCGGATATGGCTACACCTTC.

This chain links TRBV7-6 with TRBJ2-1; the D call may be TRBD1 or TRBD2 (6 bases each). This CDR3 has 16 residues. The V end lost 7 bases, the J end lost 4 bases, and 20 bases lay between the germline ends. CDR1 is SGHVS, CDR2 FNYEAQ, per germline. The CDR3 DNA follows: TGTGCCAGCACCGGGGGTGGGGGCTCACTTTACAATGAGCAGTTCTTC. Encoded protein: CASTGGGGSLYNEQFF. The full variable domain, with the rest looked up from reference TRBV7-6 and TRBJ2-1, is GAGVSQSPRYKVTKRGQDVALRCDPISGHVSLYWYRQALGQGPEFLTYFNYEAQQDKSGLPNDRFSAERPEGSISTLTIQRTEQRDSAMYRCASTGGGGSLYNEQFFGPGTRLTVL.

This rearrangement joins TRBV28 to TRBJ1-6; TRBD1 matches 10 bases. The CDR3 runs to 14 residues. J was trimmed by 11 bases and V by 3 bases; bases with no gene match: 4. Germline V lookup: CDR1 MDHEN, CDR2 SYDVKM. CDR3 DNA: TGTGCCAGCAGTTTGGGGACAGGGGTCACACCCCTCCACTTT. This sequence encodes CASSLGTGVTPLHF.

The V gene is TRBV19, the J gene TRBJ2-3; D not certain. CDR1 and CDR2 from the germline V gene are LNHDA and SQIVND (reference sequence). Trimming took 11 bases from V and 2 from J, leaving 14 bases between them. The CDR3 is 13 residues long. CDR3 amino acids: CAVQASYTDTQYF. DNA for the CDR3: TGTGCCGTTCAGGCCTCGTACACAGATACGCAGTATTTT.

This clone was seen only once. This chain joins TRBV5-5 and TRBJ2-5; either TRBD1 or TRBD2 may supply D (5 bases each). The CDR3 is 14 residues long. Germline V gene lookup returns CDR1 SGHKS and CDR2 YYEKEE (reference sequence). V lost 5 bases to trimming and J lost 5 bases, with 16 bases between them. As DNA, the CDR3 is TGTGCCAGCAGTTCCACCGGGACCGGGGAGACCCAGTACTTC. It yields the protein CASSSTGTGETQYF.

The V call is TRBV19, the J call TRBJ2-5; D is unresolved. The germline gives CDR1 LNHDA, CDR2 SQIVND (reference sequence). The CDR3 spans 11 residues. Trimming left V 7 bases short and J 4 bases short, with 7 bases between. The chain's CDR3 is CASTNGETQYF. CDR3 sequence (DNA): TGTGCCAGTACCAATGGAGAGACCCAGTACTTC.

The CDR3 protein is CASRYTGDTEAFF. CDR3 nucleotides: TGCGCCAGCAGATATACAGGGGACACTGAAGCTTTCTTT. The J gene is TRBJ1-1, the V gene TRBV5-1, with 7 nucleotides matching TRBD1. Germline loops: CDR1 SGHRS, CDR2 YFSETQ. This CDR3 has 13 residues. J lost 3 bases, V lost 5 bases, and 4 bases had no gene match.

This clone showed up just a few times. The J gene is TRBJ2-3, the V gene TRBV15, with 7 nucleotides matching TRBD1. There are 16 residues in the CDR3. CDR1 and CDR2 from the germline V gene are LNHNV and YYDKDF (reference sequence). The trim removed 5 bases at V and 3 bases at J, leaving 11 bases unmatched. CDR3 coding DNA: TGTGCCACCAGCCCGGGTGGGCAGGGGGTAACAGATACGCAGTATTTT. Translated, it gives CATSPGGQGVTDTQYF.

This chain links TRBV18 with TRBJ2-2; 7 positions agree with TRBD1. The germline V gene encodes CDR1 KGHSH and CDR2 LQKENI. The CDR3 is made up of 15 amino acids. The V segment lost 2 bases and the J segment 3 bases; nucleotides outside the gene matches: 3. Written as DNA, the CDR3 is TGTGCCAGCTCACCAAAACAGGGGTACACCGGGGAGCTGTTTTTT. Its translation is CASSPKQGYTGELFF.

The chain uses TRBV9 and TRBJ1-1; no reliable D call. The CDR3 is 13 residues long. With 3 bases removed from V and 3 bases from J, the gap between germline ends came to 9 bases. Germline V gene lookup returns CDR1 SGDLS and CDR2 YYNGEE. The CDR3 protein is CASSAFSYTEAFF. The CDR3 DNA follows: TGTGCCAGCAGCGCCTTCAGCTACACTGAAGCTTTCTTT. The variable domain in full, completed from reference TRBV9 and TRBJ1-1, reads DSGVTQTPKHLITATGQRVTLRCSPRSGDLSVYWYQQSLDQGLQFLIQYYNGEERAKGNILERFSAQQFPDLHSELNLSSLELGDSALYFCASSAFSYTEAFFGQGTRLTVV.

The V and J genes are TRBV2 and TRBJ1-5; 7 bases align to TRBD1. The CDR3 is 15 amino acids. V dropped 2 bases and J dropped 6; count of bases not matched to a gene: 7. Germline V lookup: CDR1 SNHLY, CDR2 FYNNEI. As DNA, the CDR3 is TGTGCCAGCAGTGAAAACAGGGGAGAGGGTCAGCCCCAGCATTTT. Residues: CASSENRGEGQPQHF.

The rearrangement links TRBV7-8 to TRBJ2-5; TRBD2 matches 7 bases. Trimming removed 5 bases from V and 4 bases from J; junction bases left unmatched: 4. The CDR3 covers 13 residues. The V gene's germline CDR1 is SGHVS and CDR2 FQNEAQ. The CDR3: CASSGGGRETQYF. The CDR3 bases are TGTGCCAGCAGCGGGGGAGGGCGAGAGACCCAGTACTTC.

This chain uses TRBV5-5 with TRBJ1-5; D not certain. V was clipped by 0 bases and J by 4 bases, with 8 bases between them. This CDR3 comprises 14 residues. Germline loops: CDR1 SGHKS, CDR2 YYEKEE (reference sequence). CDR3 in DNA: TGTGCCAGCAGCTTGGAGCAGTTAAATCAGCCCCAGCATTTT. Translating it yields CASSLEQLNQPQHF.

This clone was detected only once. CDR3 DNA: TGTGCCAGCAGTCCCCTTACAGGGGAGCCCCAGCATTTT. It is translated as CASSPLTGEPQHF. The chain recombines TRBV6-6 with TRBJ1-5, with TRBD1 identical over 7 bases. The CDR3 is 13 amino acids. Germline V lookup: CDR1 MNHNY, CDR2 SVGAGI (reference sequence). V dropped 5 bases and J dropped 8; count of bases not matched to a gene: 6.

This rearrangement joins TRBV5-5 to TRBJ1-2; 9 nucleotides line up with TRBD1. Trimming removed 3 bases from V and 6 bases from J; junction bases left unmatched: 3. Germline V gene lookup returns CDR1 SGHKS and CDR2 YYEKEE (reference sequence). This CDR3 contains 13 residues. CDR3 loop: CASSWRQGDGYTF. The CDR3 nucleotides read TGTGCCAGCAGCTGGAGACAGGGGGATGGCTACACCTTC.

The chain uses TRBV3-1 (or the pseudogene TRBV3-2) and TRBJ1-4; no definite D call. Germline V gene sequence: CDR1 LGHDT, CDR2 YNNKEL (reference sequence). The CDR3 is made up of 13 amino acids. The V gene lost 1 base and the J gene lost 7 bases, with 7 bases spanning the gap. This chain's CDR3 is CASSQVGGEKLFF. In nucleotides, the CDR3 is TGTGCCAGCAGCCAAGTCGGAGGTGAAAAACTGTTTTTT.